This T cell receptor (beta chain) was found in a study of shared clonotypes between healthy human individuals. The germline V and J ends were trimmed by 6 bases and 6 bases, with 17 bases remaining between them. The CDR3 has 15 residues. The germline CDR1 and CDR2 sequences are MRHNA and SNTAGT. In the naive CD8 group, cells lacked CD45RO and were positively selected for CCR7, so terminally differentiated effector memory CD45RA+ cells were left out. Deep was the level at which the assay was run. Some clones are missing from TCRdb's copy, which holds only in-frame ones; the method was immunoSEQ multiplex PCR. Here the sample spans about 820,000 clones, around 93% being singletons. This clone has only one observation.

The sequenced sample consisted of naive CD8+ T cells sorted from blood. This sequence was found in a man between 25 and 39 years old in good health. V is TRBV6-4 and J is TRBJ1-4; no definite D call. For the CDR3, the DNA is TGTGCCAGCAGCGCCACCGGGAGTGCTGATGAAAAACTGTTTTTT. It is translated as CASSATGSADEKLFF.